This T cell receptor (beta chain) was retrieved from a study of breast tumors, draining lymph nodes, adjacent tissues. Trimming took 5 bases from V and 5 from J, leaving 18 bases between them. Germline V gives CDR1 SQVTM, CDR2 ANQGSEA. CDR3 length: 14 amino acids. TCRdb fed the multiplex PCR reads into MiXCR, producing one record per CDR3 protein. The data show about 110,000 distinct CDR3 sequences, around 30% seen once. Axillary draining lymph nodes of breast cancer patients supplied the node samples. The TCR originated in a female donor with breast cancer. Some clones in this sample may be carry-over from other donors' samples. The chain couples TRBV29-1 to TRBJ1-1; maybe TRBD1 (6 bases). Sequencing was done on a sample of axillary lymph node tissue. The CDR3 DNA is TGCAGCGTTTATATAGGGGGGGCGAGTACTGAAGCTTTCTTT. It encodes CSVYIGGASTEAFF.